Each of the 24 T cell receptor beta chains below was sequenced from the same sample in a study of blood T cell repertoires in COVID-19. Only in-frame clones appear in the TCRdb table, and some are missing; sequencing was by immunoSEQ multiplex PCR. Here the sample spans approximately 70,000 clones, 80% to 90% being singletons. The specimen sequenced was peripheral blood. The receptor set was obtained from an elderly woman with active COVID-19.

This rearrangement joins TRBV11-2 to TRBJ2-3; TRBD2 matches 14 bases. Germline CDR1 and CDR2: SGHAT and FQNNGV. J gave up 9 bases and V 5 bases, and 7 bases lay outside the gene matches. This CDR3 is built from 15 residues. DNA of the CDR3: TGTGCCAGCAGCCCGCAGGGACTAGCGGGAGAAACGCAGTATTTT. This codes for CASSPQGLAGETQYF. Full variable domain (missing parts from reference TRBV11-2 and TRBJ2-3): EAGVAQSPRYKIIEKRQSVAFWCNPISGHATLYWYQQILGQGPKLLIQFQNNGVVDDSQLPKDRFSAERLKGVDSTLKIQPAKLEDSAVYLCASSPQGLAGETQYFGPGTRLTVL.

This rearrangement joins TRBV7-2 to TRBJ1-4; maybe TRBD1 (5 bases). Germline CDR1 and CDR2: SGHTA and FQGNSA. The CDR3 runs to 14 residues. Trimming took 1 base from V and 4 from J, leaving 7 bases between them. The CDR3, as DNA: TGTGCCAGCAGCTTAGGGGGCATTAATGAAAAACTGTTTTTT. It yields the protein CASSLGGINEKLFF.

The rearrangement joins TRBV27 to TRBJ2-1; 9 bases line up with TRBD2. The CDR3 is 24 amino acids. Trimming took 1 base from V and 4 from J; bases not matched to a gene: 29. Germline V CDR1 and CDR2: MNHEY, SMNVEV (reference sequence). CDR3 loop: CASSLYSSGGLALSSFEEYNEQFF. In nucleotides, the CDR3 is TGTGCCAGCAGTTTATATTCATCCGGGGGACTAGCCCTAAGCTCTTTCGAGGAATACAATGAGCAGTTCTTC.

The chain has TRBV27 and TRBJ1-4, with a possible D match to TRBD1 (6 bases). Germline V gene sequence: CDR1 MNHEY, CDR2 SMNVEV (reference sequence). The V gene lost 5 bases and the J gene lost 0 bases, with 22 bases spanning the gap. The CDR3 has 19 residues. The CDR3 DNA follows: TGTGCCAGCAGTGTCCGAACGGGGGGGCCTGCGGCAACTAATGAAAAACTGTTTTTT. This sequence encodes CASSVRTGGPAATNEKLFF.

The chain joins TRBV3-1 (or the pseudogene TRBV3-2) to TRBJ2-1, with a tentative D call TRBD2 (5 bases). The length of the CDR3 is 13 residues. V lost 2 bases to trimming and J lost 9 bases, with 11 bases between them. CDR1 and CDR2 (germline): LGHDT, YNNKEL (reference sequence). The CDR3 DNA sequence: TGTGCCAGCAGCCAATTACTAGGTCTTGAGCAGTTCTTC. Translated: CASSQLLGLEQFF.

This sequence joins TRBV28 and TRBJ2-5, with a weak D call TRBD2 (5 bases). This CDR3 contains 14 residues. V was cut by 5 bases and J by 1 base, with 11 bases left in between. Germline assignment: CDR1 MDHEN and CDR2 SYDVKM. CDR3 region: CASSGSEGQETQYF. In DNA, the CDR3 is TGTGCCAGCAGTGGGTCCGAGGGCCAAGAGACCCAGTACTTC.

The J gene is TRBJ2-1, the V gene TRBV27, with D hard to call. The CDR3 runs 13 residues. Germline V lookup: CDR1 MNHEY, CDR2 SMNVEV (reference sequence). The V end lost 0 bases, the J end lost 4 bases, and 4 bases lay between the germline ends. The CDR3 spells CASSLSQYNEQFF. The CDR3 DNA is TGTGCCAGCAGTTTATCCCAATACAATGAGCAGTTCTTC.

This chain connects TRBV7-9 to TRBJ2-1, with 11 bases aligning to TRBD2. The V gene's germline CDR1 is SEHNR and CDR2 FQNEAQ (reference sequence). V dropped 6 bases and J dropped 4; count of bases not matched to a gene: 8. CDR3 length: 16 amino acids. Here the CDR3 DNA reads TGTGCCAGCAGTCTAGTAGCGGGAGGGGCTTACAATGAGCAGTTCTTC. Its protein product is CASSLVAGGAYNEQFF.

This clone was seen only a few times. The chain links TRBV5-1 to TRBJ2-2; D uncertain. The CDR3 covers 15 residues. V was clipped by 4 bases and J by 1 base, with 11 bases between them. The germline gives CDR1 SGHRS, CDR2 YFSETQ. The CDR3 is CASSPRLLNTGELFF. CDR3 sequence (DNA): TGCGCCAGCAGCCCTCGACTGCTGAACACCGGGGAGCTGTTTTTT.

The rearrangement links TRBV18 to TRBJ1-1; D ambiguous. The CDR3 spans 13 residues. Trimming removed 1 base at V and 6 bases at J, with 9 bases between. Germline V gives CDR1 KGHSH, CDR2 LQKENI. The CDR3 coding sequence is TGTGCCAGCTCACCACACGCGATGGCTGAAGCTTTCTTT. Translation gives CASSPHAMAEAFF.

This clone was seen only once. The rearrangement links TRBV11-3 to TRBJ2-1; D is unresolved. This CDR3 has 15 amino acids. V lost 1 base, J lost 0 bases, and 7 bases lay in between. Per germline, CDR1 SGHNT and CDR2 YENEEA. CDR3: CASSLGLSSYNEQFF. The CDR3 DNA follows: TGTGCCAGCAGCTTAGGCCTTAGCTCCTACAATGAGCAGTTCTTC.

The chain has TRBV30 and TRBJ1-1; TRBD1 might be the D (6 bases). CDR3 length: 15 amino acids. Per the germline V gene, CDR1 is GTSNPN and CDR2 is SVGIG (reference sequence). V lost 3 bases and J 1 base, leaving 15 bases between the germline ends. CDR3 in DNA: TGTGCCTGGAGATTTATAGGACAGCCGAACACTGAAGCTTTCTTT. As protein: CAWRFIGQPNTEAFF.

The chain joins TRBV21-1 to TRBJ2-2; TRBD1, the D gene given by the table, was not confirmed from the DNA. TRBV21-1 constitutes a pseudogene. CDR3 size: 21 residues. Written as DNA, the CDR3 is TGTGCCAGCAGCCCCTCCATCGGGCGGACACAGGGCCGAAAGTTCACCGGGGAGCTGTTTTTT. Translation: CASSPSIGRTQGRKFTGELFF.

The chain links TRBV30 to TRBJ2-7; 13 bases agree with TRBD2. CDR1 and CDR2 from the germline V gene are GTSNPN and SVGIG (reference sequence). CDR3 length: 15 residues. Unmatched junction bases numbered 10, after V lost 5 bases and J lost 6 bases. The CDR3 sequence is CAWSVLAGGKSEQYF. Here the CDR3 DNA reads TGTGCCTGGTCGGTACTAGCGGGAGGGAAGAGCGAGCAGTACTTC. The complete variable domain, with remaining parts taken from reference TRBV30 and TRBJ2-7, reads SQTIHQWPATLVQPVGSPLSLECTVEGTSNPNLYWYRQAAGRGLQLLFYSVGIGQISSEVPQNLSASRPQDRQFILSSKKLLLSDSGFYLCAWSVLAGGKSEQYFGPGTRLTVT.

The chain joins TRBV7-8 to TRBJ1-3, with a tentative D call TRBD1 (6 bases). The V end was cut by 6 bases, the J end by 3 bases, with 12 bases between. This CDR3 has 14 residues. CDR1 is SGHVS and CDR2 is FQNEAQ in the germline V gene. CDR3 sequence: CASSTTGFGNTIYF. In nucleotides, the CDR3 is TGTGCCAGCAGTACGACAGGCTTTGGAAACACCATATATTTT.

This clone has just one count. V is TRBV10-3 and J is TRBJ2-1, with 7 positions matching TRBD1. The CDR3 sequence is 13 residues long. V lost 2 bases and J lost 6; bases outside the gene matches: 1. Germline-derived CDR1 and CDR2 are ENHRY and SYGVKD. CDR3 sequence reads: CAISENRGNEQFF. CDR3 bases: TGTGCCATCAGTGAGAACAGGGGCAATGAGCAGTTCTTC.

This sequence joins TRBV28 and TRBJ2-7; the D is unclear. The CDR3 length is 11 residues. In germline, CDR1 is MDHEN, CDR2 SYDVKM. Trimming shortened V by 2 bases and J by 5 bases, and 4 bases separated the two germline ends. The CDR3 nucleotides read TGTGCCAGCAGTTTAGGGCACGAGCAGTACTTC. Translating gives CASSLGHEQYF. The whole variable domain, remainder taken from reference TRBV28 and TRBJ2-7, is DVKVTQSSRYLVKRTGEKVFLECVQDMDHENMFWYRQDPGLGLRLIYFSYDVKMKEKGDIPEGYSVSREKKERFSLILESASTNQTSMYLCASSLGHEQYFGPGTRLTVT.

The V and J genes are TRBV27 and TRBJ2-5; 10 nucleotides line up with TRBD1. Germline-derived CDR1 and CDR2 are MNHEY and SMNVEV (reference sequence). Germline trimming cut 5 bases from V and 5 bases from J; bases unmatched to any gene: 8. This CDR3 has 15 amino acids. The CDR3: CASSLDRGRWETQYF. DNA for the CDR3: TGTGCCAGCAGTCTAGACAGGGGGCGGTGGGAGACCCAGTACTTC.

The V call is TRBV7-6, the J call TRBJ2-2; D not resolved. This CDR3 is 17 amino acids long. Between the trimmed V and J ends, which lost 0 bases and 4 bases, there was a span of 15 bases. Germline lookup yields CDR1 SGHVS and CDR2 FNYEAQ. The CDR3 region is CASSLAPGRRGTGELFF. The CDR3 region has the DNA TGTGCCAGCAGCTTAGCCCCCGGCAGGCGTGGCACCGGGGAGCTGTTTTTT.

The chain has TRBV7-3 and TRBJ2-7, with 8 bases matching TRBD1. This CDR3 has 14 amino acids. CDR1 is SGHTA and CDR2 is FQGTGA in the germline V gene. Germline trimming cut 4 bases from V and 4 bases from J; bases unmatched to any gene: 6. The CDR3 here is CASSYGQGGYEQYF. For the CDR3, the DNA is TGTGCCAGCAGCTATGGACAGGGTGGGTACGAGCAGTACTTC.

This chain links TRBV29-1 with TRBJ2-7, with D tentatively TRBD2 (6 bases). The V end was cut by 7 bases, the J end by 1 base, with 14 bases between. The CDR3 is 13 amino acids. Per germline, CDR1 SQVTM and CDR2 ANQGSEA. CDR3 sequence: CSGGAGRSYEQYF. Here the CDR3 DNA reads TGCAGCGGTGGGGCAGGGAGGTCCTACGAGCAGTACTTC.

J is TRBJ2-6 and V is TRBV10-3; 9 bases match TRBD1. V shed 4 bases and J 2 bases; nucleotides not matched to a gene: 3. From germline, CDR1 is ENHRY and CDR2 SYGVKD. This CDR3 is built from 16 residues. The chain's CDR3 is CAISARQGAGANVLTF. The CDR3 DNA reads TGTGCCATCAGTGCCAGACAGGGGGCTGGGGCCAACGTCCTGACTTTC.

This rearrangement joins TRBV18 to TRBJ2-1, with 13 bases lining up with TRBD2. This CDR3 is 17 amino acids long. Germline V lookup: CDR1 KGHSH, CDR2 LQKENI. With 3 bases clipped from V and 5 bases from J, the junction kept 7 bases outside the gene matches. CDR3 sequence: CASSPGLAGRGDNEQFF. The CDR3 nucleotides read TGTGCCAGCTCACCGGGACTAGCGGGAAGGGGGGACAATGAGCAGTTCTTC.

This chain uses TRBV19 with TRBJ2-4; TRBD1 matches 7 bases. The germline V gene encodes CDR1 LNHDA and CDR2 SQIVND (reference sequence). V shed 3 bases and J 5 bases; nucleotides not matched to a gene: 7. The CDR3 runs to 15 residues. The CDR3 bases are TGTGCCAGTAGTATCCTACAGGGGAACCAAAACATTCAGTACTTC. Its protein product is CASSILQGNQNIQYF.